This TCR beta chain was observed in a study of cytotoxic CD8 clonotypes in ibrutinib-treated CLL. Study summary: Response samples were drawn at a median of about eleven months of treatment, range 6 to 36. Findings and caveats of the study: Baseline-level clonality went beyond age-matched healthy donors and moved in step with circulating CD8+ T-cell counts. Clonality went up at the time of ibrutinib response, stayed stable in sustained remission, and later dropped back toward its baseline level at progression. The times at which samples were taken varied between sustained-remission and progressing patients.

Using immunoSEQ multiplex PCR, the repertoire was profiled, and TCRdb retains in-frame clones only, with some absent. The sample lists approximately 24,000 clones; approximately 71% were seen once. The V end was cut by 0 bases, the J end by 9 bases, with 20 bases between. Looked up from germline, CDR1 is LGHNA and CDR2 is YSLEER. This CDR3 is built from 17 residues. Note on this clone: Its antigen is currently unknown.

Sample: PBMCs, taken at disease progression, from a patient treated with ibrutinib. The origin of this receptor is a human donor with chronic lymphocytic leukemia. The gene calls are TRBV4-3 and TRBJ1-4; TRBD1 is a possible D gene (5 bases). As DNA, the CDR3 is TGCGCCAGCAGCCAAGATTCCCCCAGGCCTCCAGGGCAAAAACTGTTTTTT. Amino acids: CASSQDSPRPPGQKLFF.